Shown below are 29 T cell receptor beta chains from a single sample sequenced in a study of T cells after yellow fever vaccination. One entry per CDR3 protein results from TCRdb running MiXCR on the 5' RACE reads. The sample has 400,000 or so distinct CDR3 sequences, 6.2% seen once. The specimen was PBMCs, collected 5 days after the yellow fever booster vaccination. These receptor sequences come from a man between 25 and 39 years old who received the YFV17D yellow fever vaccine.

The sample holds many counts of this clonotype. The CDR3 protein is CASSPRQRQYNEQFF. The DNA of the CDR3 is TGCGCCAGCAGCCCGAGACAGCGGCAGTACAATGAGCAGTTCTTC. The chain carries TRBV5-1 and TRBJ2-1; possibly TRBD1 or TRBD2 for D (5 bases each). V was pared by 4 bases and J by 4 bases, with 15 bases between. The CDR3 loop spans 15 amino acids. CDR1 SGHRS and CDR2 YFSETQ come from the germline V gene.

The table lists this clonotype with many counts. V is TRBV28 and J is TRBJ1-1, with D perhaps matching TRBD1 (5 bases). Trimming stripped 6 bases from V and 6 bases from J, with 20 bases between. Looked up from germline, CDR1 is MDHEN and CDR2 is SYDVKM. The CDR3 totals 15 residues. Here the CDR3 DNA reads TGTGCCAGCAGGGAGGTTAGGCAGGGATGGCCTGAAGCTTTCTTT. Its protein product is CASREVRQGWPEAFF.

This chain joins TRBV7-9 and TRBJ1-1, with D possibly being TRBD1 (6 bases). The germline V gene has CDR1 SEHNR and CDR2 FQNEAQ (reference sequence). Trimming took 1 base from V and 3 from J, leaving 9 bases between them. The CDR3 spans 14 residues. The CDR3 bases are TGTGCCAGCAGCTTAGTTGACAGGTACACTGAAGCTTTCTTT. Translation gives CASSLVDRYTEAFF. Combining the CDR3 with reference TRBV7-9 and TRBJ1-1 gives the whole variable domain DTGVSQNPRHKITKRGQNVTFRCDPISEHNRLYWYRQTLGQGPEFLTYFQNEAQLEKSRLLSDRFSAERPKGSFSTLEIQRTEQGDSAMYLCASSLVDRYTEAFFGQGTRLTVV.

This clonotype was detected many times. CDR3 sequence reads: CASSVRTTANYGYTF. The CDR3 DNA follows: TGTGCCAGCAGCGTTCGGACGACTGCCAACTATGGCTACACCTTC. The V and J genes are TRBV5-6 and TRBJ1-2; no reliable D call. V was trimmed by 4 bases and J by 2 bases, leaving 15 bases between them. The CDR3 sequence is 15 residues long. Germline CDR1 is SGHDT and CDR2 is YYEEEE.

This clonotype was recorded a few times. The chain has TRBV19 and TRBJ1-1, with TRBD1 identical over 8 bases. The germline CDR1 and CDR2 sequences are LNHDA and SQIVND (reference sequence). The CDR3 is 13 amino acids. The ends lost 6 bases at V and 5 bases at J; junction bases unmatched: 5. The CDR3 DNA reads as TGTGCCAGTAGGGGACAGGCGGGGACTGAAGCTTTCTTT. This codes for CASRGQAGTEAFF.

This clonotype was counted between two and nine times. The V and J genes are TRBV20-1 and TRBJ2-7; D is unresolved. V was clipped by 6 bases and J by 3 bases, with 18 bases between them. From germline, CDR1 is DFQATT and CDR2 SNEGSKA (reference sequence). CDR3 size: 14 residues. The CDR3, as DNA: TGCAGTGCGGTTGGGTCCTCAAGTGTCTACGAGCAGTACTTC. Amino acid sequence: CSAVGSSSVYEQYF.

In its sample, this clonotype was seen many times. The CDR3 loop is CASSQRTGSGSEKLFF. In nucleotides, the CDR3 is TGCGCCAGCAGCCAGAGGACAGGGTCTGGGAGTGAAAAACTGTTTTTT. The chain employs TRBV4-3 and TRBJ1-4, with 8 bases fitting TRBD1. The germline gives CDR1 LGHNA, CDR2 YSLEER. Trimming removed 3 bases from V and 7 bases from J; junction bases left unmatched: 10. The CDR3 totals 16 residues.

This clonotype was observed a few times. The J gene is TRBJ2-2, the V gene TRBV7-8; the match to TRBD2 covers 12 bases. The germline gives CDR1 SGHVS, CDR2 FQNEAQ. The CDR3 runs to 18 residues. V lost 4 bases, J lost 2 bases, and 8 bases stayed unmatched. For the CDR3, the DNA is TGTGCCAGCAGCTCAAAACTAGCGGGAGGTTCAAACACCGGGGAGCTGTTTTTT. Translated: CASSSKLAGGSNTGELFF.

This clonotype was counted at least ten times. The chain carries TRBV5-1 and TRBJ2-5; D ambiguous. Germline assignment: CDR1 SGHRS and CDR2 YFSETQ. The V end lost 4 bases, the J end lost 3 bases, and 10 bases lay between the germline ends. CDR3 length: 13 residues. The CDR3 bases are TGCGCCAGCAGCAAGGAGATTGAAGAGACCCAGTACTTC. As protein: CASSKEIEETQYF. Together with reference TRBV5-1 and TRBJ2-5, the CDR3 gives the full variable domain: KAGVTQTPRYLIKTRGQQVTLSCSPISGHRSVSWYQQTPGQGLQFLFEYFSETQRNKGNFPGRFSGRQFSNSRSEMNVSTLELGDSALYLCASSKEIEETQYFGPGTRLLVL.

This clonotype occurred a few times. V usage is TRBV7-2 and J usage is TRBJ2-3; TRBD2 is a possible D gene (6 bases). Looked up from germline, CDR1 is SGHTA and CDR2 is FQGNSA. The V gene lost 3 bases and the J gene lost 5 bases, with 9 bases spanning the gap. CDR3 size: 13 residues. The CDR3 spells CASSLRGIDTQYF. DNA for the CDR3: TGTGCCAGCAGCTTGCGGGGCATAGATACGCAGTATTTT. Full variable domain (remainder filled in from reference TRBV7-2 and TRBJ2-3): GAGVSQSPSNKVTEKGKDVELRCDPISGHTALYWYRQSLGQGLEFLIYFQGNSAPDKSGLPSDRFSAERTGGSVSTLTIQRTQQEDSAVYLCASSLRGIDTQYFGPGTRLTVL.

This clonotype was seen a handful of times. The chain joins TRBV12-3 or TRBV12-4 to TRBJ2-2, with a tentative D call TRBD2 (7 bases). This CDR3 comprises 15 residues. The V end lost 6 bases, the J end lost 4 bases, and 15 bases lay between the germline ends. CDR3 in DNA: TGTGCCAGCAGGAGGGGGGAGGGGCTCACCGGGGAGCTGTTTTTT. Protein product: CASRRGEGLTGELFF.

This clonotype has just a few counts. Compared with germline, one end of the junction differs, possibly owing to a read error. This chain uses TRBV29-1 with TRBJ1-2; D is perhaps TRBD1 (6 bases). Germline CDR1 SQVTM, CDR2 ANQGSEA. The CDR3 contains 10 residues. CDR3 region: CSVEETGGSF. The DNA of the CDR3 is TGCAGCGTTGAAGAGACAGGTGGGAGCTTC. The variable domain in full, with the rest retrieved from reference TRBV29-1 and TRBJ1-2, is SAVISQKPSRDICQRGTSLTIQCQVDSQVTMMFWYRQQPGQSLTLIATANQGSEATYESGFVIDKFPISRPNLTFSTLTVSNMSPEDSSIYLCSVEETGGSFGSGTRLTVV.

The rearrangement links TRBV7-3 to TRBJ2-5, with TRBD1 matching over 12 bases. The CDR3 runs 16 residues. Germline-derived CDR1 and CDR2 are SGHTA and FQGTGA. Germline trimming cut 5 bases from V and 4 bases from J; bases unmatched to any gene: 8. The CDR3 DNA follows: TGTGCCAGCAGCCCCGCGGGACAGGGGGCCCCAGAGACCCAGTACTTC. Amino acid sequence: CASSPAGQGAPETQYF. Full variable domain (rest looked up from reference TRBV7-3 and TRBJ2-5): GAGVSQTPSNKVTEKGKYVELRCDPISGHTALYWYRQSLGQGPEFLIYFQGTGAADDSGLPNDRFFAVRPEGSVSTLKIQRTERGDSAVYLCASSPAGQGAPETQYFGPGTRLLVL.

The sample holds many counts of this clonotype. V gene TRBV5-1 combines with J gene TRBJ2-5, with 9 bases that match TRBD1. This CDR3 spans 16 amino acids. Germline V lookup: CDR1 SGHRS, CDR2 YFSETQ. V trimming: 4 bases; J trimming: 0 bases; junction bases outside the gene matches: 7. CDR3: CASSVSGTGYQETQYF. In nucleotides, the CDR3 is TGCGCCAGCAGCGTTTCCGGGACAGGGTACCAAGAGACCCAGTACTTC.

This clonotype was counted at least ten times. The CDR3 DNA reads as TGTGCCAGCAGCTTGAATGGGGGAAACACCATATATTTT. It encodes CASSLNGGNTIYF. The chain employs TRBV7-3 and TRBJ1-3; D unclear. CDR3 length: 13 amino acids. Germline V gene sequence: CDR1 SGHTA, CDR2 FQGTGA. With 3 bases removed from V and 4 bases from J, the gap between germline ends came to 7 bases.

This clonotype has ten or more counts. The rearrangement links TRBV2 to TRBJ1-5; D not certain. Germline CDR1 and CDR2: SNHLY and FYNNEI. Trimming shortened V by 4 bases and J by 4 bases, and 8 bases separated the two germline ends. CDR3 length equals 13 residues. The CDR3 sequence: CASSVEGNQPQHF. CDR3 sequence (DNA): TGTGCCAGCAGTGTGGAGGGAAATCAGCCCCAGCATTTT.

This clonotype was detected many times. J is TRBJ2-7 and V is TRBV7-2; 9 bases are a match to TRBD2. Germline V gene sequence: CDR1 SGHTA, CDR2 FQGNSA. V lost 1 base, J lost 6 bases, and 13 bases stayed unmatched. CDR3 length: 17 residues. CDR3 region: CASSLGGASGAVAEQYF. As DNA, the CDR3 is TGTGCCAGCAGCTTAGGGGGTGCTAGCGGGGCTGTCGCCGAGCAGTACTTC.

The chain has TRBV7-9 and TRBJ2-5; no clear D. CDR3 length equals 13 residues. The V gene's germline CDR1 is SEHNR and CDR2 FQNEAQ (reference sequence). Trimming took 3 bases from V and 4 from J, leaving 9 bases between them. Written as DNA, the CDR3 is TGTGCCAGCAGCTTTGGGTATTTAGAGACCCAGTACTTC. It yields the protein CASSFGYLETQYF. Drawing the rest from reference TRBV7-9 and TRBJ2-5, the complete variable domain is DTGVSQNPRHKITKRGQNVTFRCDPISEHNRLYWYRQTLGQGPEFLTYFQNEAQLEKSRLLSDRFSAERPKGSFSTLEIQRTEQGDSAMYLCASSFGYLETQYFGPGTRLLVL.

In DNA, the CDR3 is TGTGCCAGCAGCTTCCTCCTGAGGGGGGCCACCGGGGAGCTGTTTTTT. Translated, it gives CASSFLLRGATGELFF. J is TRBJ2-2 and V is TRBV7-9; D might be TRBD1 or TRBD2, each matching 6 bases. The CDR3 is made up of 16 amino acids. V dropped 3 bases and J dropped 4 bases, with 15 bases sitting between them. The germline V gene has CDR1 SEHNR and CDR2 FQNEAQ (reference sequence). Full variable domain (missing parts from reference TRBV7-9 and TRBJ2-2): DTGVSQNPRHKITKRGQNVTFRCDPISEHNRLYWYRQTLGQGPEFLTYFQNEAQLEKSRLLSDRFSAERPKGSFSTLEIQRTEQGDSAMYLCASSFLLRGATGELFFGEGSRLTVL.

This clonotype has more than one count but fewer than ten. This sequence joins TRBV29-1 and TRBJ2-3; 7 nucleotides align to TRBD2. Germline V gives CDR1 SQVTM, CDR2 ANQGSEA. CDR3 length: 17 amino acids. Unmatched junction bases numbered 18, after V lost 8 bases and J lost 1 base. The CDR3 here is CSSYLAATFPGTDTQYF. DNA of the CDR3: TGCAGCTCATACCTAGCGGCTACCTTCCCTGGCACAGATACGCAGTATTTT.

In this sample, this clonotype turned up many times. The rearrangement uses TRBV7-9 and TRBJ2-1; D possibly corresponds to TRBD1 (5 bases). The V gene's germline CDR1 is SEHNR and CDR2 FQNEAQ (reference sequence). V was cut by 5 bases and J by 6 bases, with 5 bases left in between. This CDR3 comprises 11 residues. The CDR3 loop is CASSTGNEQFF. DNA of the CDR3: TGTGCCAGCAGCACAGGCAATGAGCAGTTCTTC.

This clonotype showed up many times. V gene TRBV12-3 or TRBV12-4 combines with J gene TRBJ1-2; a possible D gene is TRBD1 (5 bases). Trimming shortened V by 7 bases and J by 7 bases, and 16 bases separated the two germline ends. This CDR3 contains 13 residues. CDR3 residues: CASTPGPLGGYTF. The CDR3 DNA sequence: TGTGCCAGCACCCCGGGACCGTTAGGTGGCTACACCTTC.

The rearrangement uses TRBV5-1 and TRBJ2-1; tentative D call: TRBD1 (6 bases). The length of the CDR3 is 15 residues. Germline CDR1 SGHRS, CDR2 YFSETQ. V lost 0 bases, J lost 6 bases, and 13 bases lay in between. CDR3: CASSLDRVWPNEQFF. The CDR3 DNA is TGCGCCAGCAGCTTGGACAGGGTGTGGCCCAATGAGCAGTTCTTC.

The rearrangement links TRBV18 to TRBJ2-2, with D hard to call. V was pared by 2 bases and J by 7 bases, with 5 bases between. The CDR3 runs to 12 residues. The germline V gene has CDR1 KGHSH and CDR2 LQKENI. The CDR3 protein is CASSPANGELFF. CDR3 sequence (DNA): TGTGCCAGCTCACCAGCCAACGGGGAGCTGTTTTTT. The whole variable domain, remainder taken from reference TRBV18 and TRBJ2-2, is NAGVMQNPRHLVRRRGQEARLRCSPMKGHSHVYWYRQLPEEGLKFMVYLQKENIIDESGMPKERFSAEFPKEGPSILRIQQVVRGDSAAYFCASSPANGELFFGEGSRLTVL.

There are a few counts of this clonotype. This chain links TRBV5-5 with TRBJ1-5; tentatively, D is TRBD1 (5 bases). The CDR3 runs 14 residues. V lost 0 bases, J lost 7 bases, and 11 bases lay in between. Germline CDR1 reads SGHKS; CDR2 reads YYEKEE (reference sequence). CDR3 bases: TGTGCCAGCAGCTTGGAGCAGGGTAGGCAGCCCCAGCATTTT. Encoded protein: CASSLEQGRQPQHF.

This clonotype was observed at least ten times. The chain uses TRBV11-2 and TRBJ2-7, with D unresolved. V lost 1 base and J 3 bases, leaving 7 bases between the germline ends. There are 13 residues in the CDR3. Looked up from germline, CDR1 is SGHAT and CDR2 is FQNNGV. The CDR3: CASSLGVGYEQYF. In DNA, the CDR3 is TGTGCCAGCAGCTTAGGAGTGGGCTACGAGCAGTACTTC.

This clonotype was seen ten or more times. CDR3 DNA: TGTGCCAGCAACTTCCGGGACAGGGAGACCCAGTACTTC. Residues: CASNFRDRETQYF. The chain has TRBV7-2 and TRBJ2-5; 8 bases line up with TRBD1. The length of the CDR3 is 13 residues. V shed 7 bases and J 5 bases; nucleotides not matched to a gene: 6. Germline-derived CDR1 and CDR2 are SGHTA and FQGNSA. Full variable domain (missing parts from reference TRBV7-2 and TRBJ2-5): GAGVSQSPSNKVTEKGKDVELRCDPISGHTALYWYRQSLGQGLEFLIYFQGNSAPDKSGLPSDRFSAERTGGSVSTLTIQRTQQEDSAVYLCASNFRDRETQYFGPGTRLLVL.

This clonotype was recorded many times. The chain uses TRBV20-1 and TRBJ2-1; 7 bases map to TRBD1. The CDR3 is 13 residues long. Germline V lookup: CDR1 DFQATT, CDR2 SNEGSKA (reference sequence). The J segment lost 3 bases and the V segment lost 1 base, leaving 0 bases of the junction unmatched. This CDR3 is CSARGQGYNEQFF. The CDR3 DNA reads TGCAGTGCTAGAGGACAGGGCTACAATGAGCAGTTCTTC.

Points on this clonotype: With a much larger clone just one base away, this may be a read error. CDR3 nucleotides: TGCGCCAGCGGCTTGGTCACCGGGACAGGGTCTACTGAGCAGTTCTTC. This sequence encodes CASGLVTGTGSTEQFF. The chain recombines TRBV5-1 with TRBJ2-1; 9 nucleotides align to TRBD1. This CDR3 contains 16 residues. The V gene's germline CDR1 is SGHRS and CDR2 YFSETQ.